This entry lists 31 T cell receptor beta chains sequenced from one sample in a study of T cells in women clearing cervical HPV infection. Generated by immunoSEQ multiplex PCR, the TCRdb table keeps only in-frame clones and is missing some. The sample has fewer than 30,000 clones. Sequenced sample: blood buffy coat. These receptors were obtained from a woman aged 18 to 75 with a cervical HPV16 infection that either progressed to CIN3+ or cleared (not recorded which).

Notes on this clone: Read data end 3 residues before the CDR3 end; the end is taken from the germline J gene. The rearrangement links TRBV18 to TRBJ1-2, with 11 bases lining up with TRBD1. The CDR3 is 15 amino acids. In germline, CDR1 is KGHSH, CDR2 LQKENI. CDR3 protein: CASSLKGQGVYDYTF. CDR3 DNA, as far as it was read: TGTGCCAGCTCACTCAAGGGACAGGGGGTTTACGAC.

The CDR3 protein is CASSFQGTNTGELFF. The CDR3 DNA, read in part, is TGTGCCAGCAGCTTTCAGGGTACGAACACCGGGGAG. The chain has TRBV7-3 and TRBJ2-2, with D possibly TRBD1 on 5 matching bases. The CDR3 end falls 3 residues outside the read, so it is completed with the germline J gene. With 3 bases removed from V and 0 bases from J, the gap between germline ends came to 8 bases. The CDR3 length is 15 residues. CDR1 is SGHTA and CDR2 is FQGTGA in the germline V gene. Full variable domain (rest looked up from reference TRBV7-3 and TRBJ2-2): GAGVSQTPSNKVTEKGKYVELRCDPISGHTALYWYRQSLGQGPEFLIYFQGTGAADDSGLPNDRFFAVRPEGSVSTLKIQRTERGDSAVYLCASSFQGTNTGELFFGEGSRLTVL.

Regarding this clone: The read halts 3 residues ahead of the CDR3 end, with the missing end drawn from the germline J gene. The chain carries TRBV18 and TRBJ1-5; the D is unclear. The ends were cut back, 2 bases at V and 2 bases at J, with 13 bases in the middle. Germline V lookup: CDR1 KGHSH, CDR2 LQKENI. This CDR3 region has 16 residues. This chain's CDR3 is CASSPNIGQGNQPQHF. The covered CDR3 bases are TGTGCCAGCTCACCAAATATAGGGCAAGGCAATCAGCCC.

Worth noting for this clone: The read stops 3 residues short of the end of the CDR3; the missing end is completed from the germline J gene. The chain employs TRBV7-7 and TRBJ2-5; D may be TRBD1 or TRBD2 (7 bases each). Trimming removed 6 bases from V and 5 bases from J, with 16 bases in between. Germline V lookup: CDR1 SSHAT, CDR2 FNYEAQ (reference sequence). CDR3 length: 14 amino acids. CDR3 sequence: CASSSSGGGETQYF. The part of the CDR3 DNA that was read is TGTGCCAGCAGTTCCTCAGGGGGAGGGGAGACC. The full variable domain, completed using reference TRBV7-7 and TRBJ2-5, is GAGVSQSPRYKVTKRGQDVTLRCDPISSHATLYWYQQALGQGPEFLTYFNYEAQPDKSGLPSDRFSAERPEGSISTLTIQRTEQRDSAMYRCASSSSGGGETQYFGPGTRLLVL.

On this clone: The CDR3 goes on 3 residues after the read ends, and that part is filled in from the germline J gene. The rearrangement joins TRBV7-2 to TRBJ2-7; perhaps TRBD2 as D (6 bases). Trimming took 5 bases from V and 3 from J, leaving 17 bases between them. There are 15 residues in the CDR3. Per the germline V gene, CDR1 is SGHTA and CDR2 is FQGNSA. The covered CDR3 bases are TGTGCCAGCAGCCCTCCGGGACTTCAAATCTACGAG. Protein sequence: CASSPPGLQIYE. The entire CDR3 sequence reads CASSPPGLQIYEQYF.

Note on this clone: The CDR3 end falls 3 residues outside the read, so it is completed with the germline J gene. The V and J genes are TRBV20-1 and TRBJ1-6; TRBD1 matches at 7 bases. Looked up from germline, CDR1 is DFQATT and CDR2 is SNEGSKA (reference sequence). V shed 4 bases and J 4 bases; nucleotides not matched to a gene: 4. The CDR3 has 14 residues. The CDR3 protein is CSATPGQYNSPLHF. Partial CDR3 DNA: TGCAGTGCTACCCCGGGACAGTATAATTCACCC.

As regards this clone: The CDR3 goes on 3 residues after the read ends, and that part is filled in from the germline J gene. This chain uses TRBV5-1 with TRBJ2-2; D remains ambiguous. V lost 5 bases and J 0 bases, leaving 11 bases between the germline ends. Germline V gene lookup returns CDR1 SGHRS and CDR2 YFSETQ. There are 15 residues in the CDR3. The CDR3 loop is CASRIGRSNTGELFF. The covered CDR3 bases are TGCGCCAGCAGAATTGGCAGGTCGAACACCGGGGAG.

On this clone itself: The sequence runs out 3 residues before the end of the CDR3; the remainder is reconstructed from the germline J gene. The chain joins TRBV5-4 to TRBJ2-1; maybe TRBD1 (5 bases). With 4 bases removed from V and 4 bases from J, the gap between germline ends came to 9 bases. Germline V gene lookup returns CDR1 SGHNT and CDR2 YYREEE (reference sequence). This CDR3 has 13 residues. CDR3 region: CASSDQGYNEQFF. CDR3 DNA (partial): TGTGCCAGCAGCGATCAGGGTTACAATGAG.

Remarks on this clone: The CDR3 goes on 3 residues after the read ends, and that part is filled in from the germline J gene. The chain joins TRBV27 to TRBJ1-4; 9 nucleotides line up with TRBD1. The germline CDR1 and CDR2 sequences are MNHEY and SMNVEV (reference sequence). J was trimmed by 3 bases and V by 6 bases; bases with no gene match: 2. This CDR3 has 14 residues. The DNA read from the CDR3 is TGTGCCAGCAGGCGGACAGGGGCTAATGAAAAA. Its protein product is CASRRTGANEK. The entire CDR3 reads CASRRTGANEKLFF.

The CDR3: CASSLGLQETQYF. CDR3 DNA, as far as it was read: TGCGCCAGCAGCCTGGGACTTCAAGAGACC. The rearrangement joins TRBV4-1 to TRBJ2-5, with D perhaps matching TRBD2 (6 bases). The observed sequence ends 3 residues before the CDR3 terminus, with the missing tail filled in from the germline J gene. The CDR3 length is 13 residues. Trimming removed 4 bases from V and 2 bases from J, with 8 bases in between. Germline V gene lookup returns CDR1 MGHRA and CDR2 YSYEKL.

The covered CDR3 bases are TGCAGTGCTAGAAAGTCAGGTGAAGAA. Its protein is CSARKSGEE. The entire CDR3 reads CSARKSGEEAFF. The chain is built from TRBV20-1 and TRBJ1-1; D is unresolved. The CDR3 extends 3 residues past the end of the read, so its final part is completed from the germline J gene. The CDR3 is 12 amino acids. Per the germline V gene, CDR1 is DFQATT and CDR2 is SNEGSKA (reference sequence).

On this clone itself: The CDR3 is cut off 3 residues early in the read; its end comes from the germline J gene. The rearrangement joins TRBV29-1 to TRBJ2-1; D call uncertain. The germline CDR1 and CDR2 sequences are SQVTM and ANQGSEA. V lost 6 bases to trimming and J lost 0 bases, with 12 bases between them. This CDR3 is built from 14 residues. Incomplete CDR3 DNA: TGCAGCGTAGCTAGACGGTTCTCCTACAATGAG. The encoded protein is CSVARRFSYNE. The full CDR3 protein reads CSVARRFSYNEQFF.

Note on this clone: With the read ending 3 residues before the CDR3 end, the germline J gene is used to fill in that end. The chain recombines TRBV20-1 with TRBJ1-2, with 7 bases fitting TRBD1. CDR3 length: 18 amino acids. Germline V lookup: CDR1 DFQATT, CDR2 SNEGSKA (reference sequence). V lost 3 bases and J lost 0; bases outside the gene matches: 16. CDR3 bases read: TGCAGTGCTAGCCAAAGCCTCGGACAGGCGCAAGCTAACTATGGC. Its translation is CSASQSLGQAQANYG. The full CDR3 protein is CSASQSLGQAQANYGYTF.

Regarding this clone: The read comes to an end 3 residues before the CDR3 does, leaving the germline J gene to fill in the end. The chain combines TRBV5-1 with TRBJ1-4; 7 bases fit TRBD1. The junction had 6 bases not matched to a gene; V was cut back by 4 bases and J by 6 bases. This CDR3 has 14 amino acids. CDR1 is SGHRS, CDR2 YFSETQ, per germline. The CDR3 here is CASSRDSTDEKLFF. The sequenced part of the CDR3 DNA is TGCGCCAGCAGCAGGGACAGTACGGATGAAAAA.

On this clone itself: The read stops 3 residues short of the end of the CDR3; the missing end is completed from the germline J gene. The J gene is TRBJ1-1, the V gene TRBV7-9, with 9 bases identical to TRBD1. V shed 3 bases, J shed 1 base, and the junction held 3 bases outside the gene matches. Germline V gene sequence: CDR1 SEHNR, CDR2 FQNEAQ (reference sequence). The CDR3 extends over 15 amino acids. The CDR3 region is CASSFRTGENTEAFF. The sequenced CDR3 bases are TGTGCCAGCAGCTTCAGGACAGGGGAGAACACTGAA.

As concerns this clone: Read data end 3 residues before the CDR3 end; the end is taken from the germline J gene. The V and J genes are TRBV14 and TRBJ1-1, with D tentatively TRBD1 (5 bases). This CDR3 contains 15 residues. Germline V gives CDR1 SGHDN, CDR2 FVKESK. The CDR3 spells CASSQVGYLRGEAFF. The sequenced part of the CDR3 DNA is TGTGCCAGCAGCCAAGTTGGTTACTTGAGGGGCGAA.

Remarks on this clone: The read stops 3 residues short of the end of the CDR3; the missing end is completed from the germline J gene. Other DNA sequences in this specimen translate into the identical CDR3. This sequence joins TRBV5-1 and TRBJ2-4, with D possibly matching TRBD1 (5 bases). Germline values: CDR1 SGHRS, CDR2 YFSETQ. The V end lost 3 bases, the J end lost 6 bases, and 19 bases lay between the germline ends. CDR3 size: 16 residues. The CDR3 spells CASSYGQVISGNIQYF. The CDR3 bases that were read are TGCGCCAGCAGCTACGGACAAGTAATATCTGGAAACATT.

In the case of this clone: The read ends 3 residues early relative to the CDR3; the germline J gene fills the gap. The V and J genes are TRBV2 and TRBJ2-1, with D uncertain. V dropped 8 bases and J dropped 5 bases, with 7 bases sitting between them. The CDR3 length is 11 residues. Per the germline V gene, CDR1 is SNHLY and CDR2 is FYNNEI. The DNA read from the CDR3 is TGTGCCAGCGGGCCCGACAATGAG. Protein: CASGPDNE. The complete CDR3 reads CASGPDNEQFF.

As for this clone: Read data end 3 residues before the CDR3 end; the end is taken from the germline J gene. V and J are TRBV18 and TRBJ1-3, with 7 bases matching TRBD1. This CDR3 has 18 amino acids. Germline V gene data show CDR1 as KGHSH and CDR2 as LQKENI. The V and J ends lost 5 bases and 1 base, in that order; junction bases with no gene match: 14. Here the CDR3 reads CASSSRDSGPRSGNTIYF. The DNA read from the CDR3 is TGTGCCAGCTCATCCCGGGACAGCGGCCCTCGTTCTGGAAACACC.

A word on this clone: The CDR3 end lies 3 residues beyond the end of the read and is filled in from the germline J gene. The chain uses TRBV2 and TRBJ2-5; 14 bases line up with TRBD2. CDR3 size: 15 residues. Looked up from germline, CDR1 is SNHLY and CDR2 is FYNNEI. Unmatched junction bases numbered 2, after V lost 6 bases and J lost 2 bases. The sequenced part of the CDR3 DNA is TGTGCCAGCAGGGGGACTAGCGGGAGTCAAGAGACC. This sequence encodes CASRGTSGSQET. Given in full, the CDR3 is CASRGTSGSQETQYF.

On this clone: The CDR3 goes on 3 residues after the read ends, and that part is filled in from the germline J gene. The V and J genes are TRBV18 and TRBJ2-7; D unclear. V shed 5 bases and J shed 0 bases, with 17 bases lying between them. CDR1 and CDR2 from the germline V gene are KGHSH and LQKENI. The CDR3 consists of 16 residues. The sequenced CDR3 bases are TGTGCCAGCTCAGGTTTTTCAAGAGTAGCCTCCTACGAG. Encoded protein: CASSGFSRVASYE. The complete CDR3 protein is CASSGFSRVASYEQYF.

On this clone itself: The read ends 3 residues early relative to the CDR3; the germline J gene fills the gap. The gene calls are TRBV23-1 and TRBJ2-4; possibly TRBD1 for D (6 bases). TRBV23-1 is an ORF; its function is uncertain. The CDR3 extends over 15 amino acids. The CDR3 loop reads CASSRPGQRLYGQYF. Incomplete CDR3 DNA: TGCGCCAGCAGTCGCCCCGGACAGAGGCTCTATGGT.

Turning to this clone: The read ends 3 residues early relative to the CDR3; the germline J gene fills the gap. The V call is TRBV6-4, the J call TRBJ1-2; D unresolved. Germline V gene sequence: CDR1 MRHNA, CDR2 SNTAGT. This CDR3 spans 13 amino acids. With 0 bases removed from V and 5 bases from J, the gap between germline ends came to 7 bases. The CDR3 bases that were read are TGTGCCAGCAGTGACTCGGCGGGTTATGGC. Residues: CASSDSAGYG. The CDR3 reads in full as CASSDSAGYGYTF.

In regard to this clone: The sequence runs out 3 residues before the end of the CDR3; the remainder is reconstructed from the germline J gene. V gene TRBV7-9 combines with J gene TRBJ1-5; a weak D match, TRBD1 (5 bases). The CDR3 runs 13 residues. Germline V gene sequence: CDR1 SEHNR, CDR2 FQNEAQ (reference sequence). V dropped 5 bases and J dropped 5 bases, with 10 bases sitting between them. The CDR3 reads CASSADSHQPQHF. The part of the CDR3 DNA that was read is TGTGCCAGCAGCGCTGACAGTCATCAGCCC.

Note on this clone: The read stops 3 residues short of the end of the CDR3; the missing end is completed from the germline J gene. The gene calls are TRBV19 and TRBJ1-1; 7 nucleotides align to TRBD1. With V trimmed by 3 bases and J by 6 bases, 7 bases remained unmatched. The CDR3 spans 14 residues. Per the germline V gene, CDR1 is LNHDA and CDR2 is SQIVND (reference sequence). CDR3 DNA (partial): TGTGCCAGTAGTATCTTGCAGCAGGGGGCTGAA. This encodes CASSILQQGAE. The full-length CDR3 reads as CASSILQQGAEAFF. Combining the CDR3 with reference TRBV19 and TRBJ1-1 gives the whole variable domain DGGITQSPKYLFRKEGQNVTLSCEQNLNHDAMYWYRQDPGQGLRLIYYSQIVNDFQKGDIAEGYSVSREKKESFPLTVTSAQKNPTAFYLCASSILQQGAEAFFGQGTRLTVV.

Points on this clone: Sequencing ends 3 residues short of the CDR3 end; the germline J gene provides the rest. The chain couples TRBV20-1 to TRBJ2-2; perhaps TRBD2 as D (6 bases). The CDR3 length is 16 residues. The germline V gene encodes CDR1 DFQATT and CDR2 SNEGSKA (reference sequence). V was pared by 0 bases and J by 5 bases, with 16 bases between. CDR3 DNA, as far as it was read: TGCAGTGCTAGAGACCCTCGTCTAGCGTCAACCGGGGAG. It yields the protein CSARDPRLASTGE. The CDR3, in full, reads CSARDPRLASTGELFF.

Details on this clone: The read falls 3 residues short of the CDR3 end, and the missing part is taken from the germline J gene. The V gene is TRBV28, the J gene TRBJ1-3; 9 bases map to TRBD1. CDR1 and CDR2 from the germline V gene are MDHEN and SYDVKM. This CDR3 has 15 amino acids. The V gene end was trimmed by 5 bases and the J gene end by 4 bases; junction bases not matched to a gene: 6. The CDR3 sequence: CASSDRGREGNTIYF. The sequenced part of the CDR3 DNA is TGTGCCAGCAGTGACAGGGGGAGAGAAGGAAACACC.

Worth noting for this clone: The read halts 3 residues ahead of the CDR3 end, with the missing end drawn from the germline J gene. The V and J genes are TRBV6-1 and TRBJ1-2; a weak D match, TRBD1 (5 bases). This CDR3 has 13 residues. Per germline, CDR1 MNHNS and CDR2 SASEGT. Trimming removed 2 bases at V and 7 bases at J, with 11 bases between. The CDR3 sequence: CASSEPQGFGYTF. Partial CDR3 DNA: TGTGCCAGCAGTGAACCCCAGGGTTTTGGC.

About this clone itself: The CDR3 goes on 3 residues after the read ends, and that part is filled in from the germline J gene. The chain combines TRBV5-1 with TRBJ2-3, with 9 bases identical to TRBD1. The junction had 2 bases not matched to a gene; V was cut back by 0 bases and J by 0 bases. The V gene's germline CDR1 is SGHRS and CDR2 YFSETQ. The CDR3 runs to 16 residues. CDR3 loop: CASSLGQGDSTDTQYF. Partial CDR3 DNA: TGCGCCAGCAGCTTGGGACAGGGGGATAGCACAGATACG.

As concerns this clone: The read gets to within 3 residues of the CDR3 end, and the germline J gene fills in the rest. The genes are TRBV7-6 and TRBJ1-2, with D tentatively TRBD1 (5 bases). The CDR3 contains 15 residues. Germline V gives CDR1 SGHVS, CDR2 FNYEAQ. The part of the CDR3 DNA that was read is TGTGCCAGCAGCTTAGCCCTAGCGGGGCAAGATACC. Translated: CASSLALAGQDT. The full CDR3 reads CASSLALAGQDTYTF. Complete variable domain (other parts from reference TRBV7-6 and TRBJ1-2): GAGVSQSPRYKVTKRGQDVALRCDPISGHVSLYWYRQALGQGPEFLTYFNYEAQQDKSGLPNDRFSAERPEGSISTLTIQRTEQRDSAMYRCASSLALAGQDTYTFGSGTRLTVV.

The chain's CDR3 is CASTDRGGGELFF. The covered CDR3 bases are TGTGCCAGCACTGACAGGGGAGGTGGGGAG. This rearrangement joins TRBV2 to TRBJ2-2, with TRBD1 identical over 8 bases. The read terminates 3 residues before the CDR3 end, so the remaining end is supplied by the germline J gene. Germline CDR1 SNHLY, CDR2 FYNNEI. The CDR3 is made up of 13 amino acids. V lost 7 bases and J lost 8; bases outside the gene matches: 6.